This T cell receptor beta chain was captured in a study of tissue T cells after allogeneic stem cell transplantation. Sequencing was performed with immunoSEQ multiplex PCR; in TCRdb, only in-frame clones are kept and a portion is missing. The sample lists around 5,700 clones, 45% to 55% occurring once. The CDR3 runs 14 residues. Germline values: CDR1 KGHPV, CDR2 FQNQEV (reference sequence). Trimming left V 4 bases short and J 0 bases short, with 8 bases between. Documented time point: mouse harvest day 7 after allogeneic transplant. Tail vein injection delivered 10^7 T-cell-depleted bone marrow cells and 10^6 splenic CD5+ T cells. Mice had MHC-mismatched B6 into BALB/c GVHD, sampled day 7 or 14. Turning to this clone: Genes here carry mouse names. The read stops 1 residue short of the end of the CDR3; the missing end is completed from the germline J gene.

Sequencing input: gut tissue. The rearrangement uses TRBV26 and TRBJ2-4; D unclear. The sequence was obtained from a female BALB/c mouse given C57BL/6 T cells with graft-versus-host disease after an allogeneic hematopoietic cell transplant. CDR3 loop: CASSPDTSQNTLYF. Partial CDR3 DNA: TGTGCCAGCAGTCCCGACACTAGTCAAAACACCTTGTAC.